These T cell receptor beta chains were read from a single sample in a study of blood T cells in healthy people across ages. TCRdb independently ran MiXCR on the 5' RACE reads; one entry per CDR3 protein. The sample consists of 1.8 million or so distinct CDR3 sequences, 35% to 50% of them appearing once. The sequencing input was blood. Receptors were obtained from a human donor in good health. The CDR3 runs from the conserved cysteine through the conserved F or W. The order of the fields is clone size, D gene, V gene, J gene, CDR3 DNA, CDR3 protein. D genes are given only for firm matches. A row's size may be missing; if present it is once, few, many or a size class.

clone_size: few
d_call: .
v_call: TRBV21-1
j_call: TRBJ2-7
cdr3_nt: TGTGCCAGCAGTAGAAGCGCCTACGAGCAGTACTTC
cdr3_aa: CASSRSAYEQYF

clone_size: few
d_call: .
v_call: TRBV3-1
j_call: TRBJ1-2
cdr3_nt: TGTGCCAGCAGTTGGTCCCGGTCGTCTAGTGGCTACACCTTC
cdr3_aa: CASSWSRSSSGYTF

clone_size: many
d_call: TRBD1
v_call: TRBV12-3/TRBV12-4
j_call: TRBJ1-6
cdr3_nt: TGTGCCAGCAGTTCCGGGACAGTTAATTCACCCCTCCACTTT
cdr3_aa: CASSSGTVNSPLHF

clone_size: .
d_call: TRBD1
v_call: TRBV7-2
j_call: TRBJ2-7
cdr3_nt: TGTGCCAGCAGCACGGGACAGGGGGTTTTAGAGCAGTACTTC
cdr3_aa: CASSTGQGVLEQYF

clone_size: .
d_call: .
v_call: TRBV10-3
j_call: TRBJ1-2
cdr3_nt: TGTGCCATCAGCCATGGGGGGGCTTATGGCTACACCTTC
cdr3_aa: CAISHGGAYGYTF

clone_size: .
d_call: .
v_call: TRBV6-5
j_call: TRBJ2-5
cdr3_nt: TGTGCCAGCGGGTCCCAAGAGACCCAGTACTTC
cdr3_aa: CASGSQETQYF

clone_size: .
d_call: TRBD2
v_call: TRBV20-1
j_call: TRBJ2-5
cdr3_nt: TGCAGTGCGAGGACTAGCGAGGGAAAGGAGACCCAGTACTTC
cdr3_aa: CSARTSEGKETQYF

clone_size: once
d_call: .
v_call: TRBV4-3
j_call: TRBJ1-1
cdr3_nt: TGCGCCAGCAGCCTCCCTCGGGCAGGGTGGACTGAAGCTTTCTTT
cdr3_aa: CASSLPRAGWTEAFF

clone_size: few
d_call: .
v_call: TRBV4-3
j_call: TRBJ1-5
cdr3_nt: TGCGCCAGCAGCCAAGATATGACGGGAAGCTACAATCAGCCCCAGCATTTT
cdr3_aa: CASSQDMTGSYNQPQHF

clone_size: .
d_call: .
v_call: TRBV12-3/TRBV12-4
j_call: TRBJ1-3
cdr3_nt: TGTGCCAGCAGTCCTTACTCTGGAAACACCATATATTTT
cdr3_aa: CASSPYSGNTIYF

clone_size: few
d_call: .
v_call: TRBV9
j_call: TRBJ2-1
cdr3_nt: TGTGCCAGCAGCTCCCCGAGGGGTGAGGACTACAATGAGCAGTTCTTC
cdr3_aa: CASSSPRGEDYNEQFF

clone_size: .
d_call: .
v_call: TRBV9
j_call: TRBJ1-1
cdr3_nt: TGTGCCAGCAGCGTAGTAGCAGAAATGAACACTGAAGCTTTCTTT
cdr3_aa: CASSVVAEMNTEAFF

clone_size: few
d_call: TRBD2
v_call: TRBV4-3
j_call: TRBJ2-1
cdr3_nt: TGCGCCAGCAGCCAAGACCCAGCGGGGGGAGACCTTAATGAGCAGTTCTTC
cdr3_aa: CASSQDPAGGDLNEQFF

clone_size: .
d_call: TRBD2
v_call: TRBV5-1
j_call: TRBJ2-7
cdr3_nt: TGCGCCAGCAGCTGGGGAGGGGAATCCTACGAGCAGTACTTC
cdr3_aa: CASSWGGESYEQYF

clone_size: few
d_call: TRBD1
v_call: TRBV12-3/TRBV12-4
j_call: TRBJ1-2
cdr3_nt: TGTGCCAGCAGTTTGGGCCCCCCTGACAGGGGGCGAAAGAGAGGCTACACCTTC
cdr3_aa: CASSLGPPDRGRKRGYTF

clone_size: .
d_call: .
v_call: TRBV28
j_call: TRBJ1-6
cdr3_nt: TGTGCCAGCAGCAACGGCCAGACCATAGTACGGCCCCTCCACTTT
cdr3_aa: CASSNGQTIVRPLHF

clone_size: .
d_call: .
v_call: TRBV24-1
j_call: TRBJ2-5
cdr3_nt: TGTGCCACCAGTGATTTTTCTGGGGGGCTCCAAGAGACCCAGTACTTC
cdr3_aa: CATSDFSGGLQETQYF

clone_size: .
d_call: .
v_call: TRBV11-2
j_call: TRBJ2-2
cdr3_nt: TGTGCCAGCAGGCGAGTGGGGTACGAGGAGCTGTTTTTT
cdr3_aa: CASRRVGYEELFF

clone_size: .
d_call: .
v_call: TRBV12-5
j_call: TRBJ2-5
cdr3_nt: TGTGCTAGTGGTTGGCCAGGGTGGAGGGAGATCCAGTACTTC
cdr3_aa: CASGWPGWREIQYF

clone_size: few
d_call: .
v_call: TRBV10-3
j_call: TRBJ1-5
cdr3_nt: TGTGCCATCAAGCGGGGGGAGGATCAGCCCCAGCATTTT
cdr3_aa: CAIKRGEDQPQHF

clone_size: few
d_call: .
v_call: TRBV12-5
j_call: TRBJ2-3
cdr3_nt: TGTGCTAGTGGTTCGGAAACCACTAGCACAGATACGCGGTATTTT
cdr3_aa: CASGSETTSTDTRYF

clone_size: once
d_call: TRBD1
v_call: TRBV28
j_call: TRBJ1-4
cdr3_nt: TGTGCCAGCAGAACAGGGGGGGCAACTAATGAAAAACTGTTTTTT
cdr3_aa: CASRTGGATNEKLFF

clone_size: .
d_call: TRBD2
v_call: TRBV20-1
j_call: TRBJ2-1
cdr3_nt: TGCAGTGCCATTAGCGGGGGGGACGCCTACAATGAGCAGTTCTTC
cdr3_aa: CSAISGGDAYNEQFF

clone_size: .
d_call: .
v_call: TRBV9
j_call: TRBJ2-3
cdr3_nt: TGTGCCAGCAGCATGAACAGGGTTGCAGATACGCAGTATTTT
cdr3_aa: CASSMNRVADTQYF

clone_size: .
d_call: .
v_call: TRBV2
j_call: TRBJ1-6
cdr3_nt: TGTGCCAGCAGTGAACAGGGAATTTCGTCTGGACCCCTCCACTTT
cdr3_aa: CASSEQGISSGPLHF

clone_size: .
d_call: .
v_call: TRBV6-2/TRBV6-3
j_call: TRBJ1-2
cdr3_nt: TGTGCCAGCAGTTCACAGGCAGTCCCCAATGGCTACACCTTC
cdr3_aa: CASSSQAVPNGYTF

clone_size: .
d_call: .
v_call: TRBV27
j_call: TRBJ2-1
cdr3_nt: TGTGCCAGCAGTTGGGCAGGGGTCAATGAGCAGTTCTTC
cdr3_aa: CASSWAGVNEQFF

clone_size: few
d_call: .
v_call: TRBV9
j_call: TRBJ2-3
cdr3_nt: TGTGCCGGCAGCGTAGGACTCCGGGACACGCAGTATTTT
cdr3_aa: CAGSVGLRDTQYF

clone_size: .
d_call: TRBD2
v_call: TRBV20-1
j_call: TRBJ2-3
cdr3_nt: TGCAGTGCTAGCCGGGGGGGCCGCACAGATACGCAGTATTTT
cdr3_aa: CSASRGGRTDTQYF

clone_size: few
d_call: TRBD2
v_call: TRBV5-5
j_call: TRBJ2-1
cdr3_nt: TGTGCCAGCAGCCCGGACGGGACTAGACACAATGAGCAGTTCTTC
cdr3_aa: CASSPDGTRHNEQFF

clone_size: many
d_call: .
v_call: TRBV4-3
j_call: TRBJ2-3
cdr3_nt: TGCGCCAGCAGCCACCGGGAGTTCACAGATACGCAGTATTTT
cdr3_aa: CASSHREFTDTQYF